This is a list of T cell receptor beta chains from one sample in a study of shared T cell receptors in the human thymus. Assay: immunoSEQ multiplex PCR; the TCRdb copy retains only in-frame clones and omits some. The data contain 700,000 or so clones, approximately 85% of them singletons. The same sample was also studied in work on human thymus T cells.

Sequences were obtained from thymocytes. Receptor source: a girl under two years old with a congenital heart defect. CDR3s include the opening cysteine and the closing phenylalanine or tryptophan. D genes are given only for firm matches. Size is omitted from some rows. Given values are once, few, many or a class for expanded clones.

>TRBD2|TRBV10-3|TRBJ2-1|NA
CAISESNPLLAGGPDNEQFF
TGTGCCATCAGTGAGTCTAACCCTTTACTAGCGGGGGGTCCGGACAATGAGCAGTTCTTC
>TRBD1|TRBV27|TRBJ2-2|NA
CASSPRVGQGKIGELFF
TGTGCCAGCAGTCCGCGTGTGGGACAGGGTAAAATCGGGGAGCTGTTTTTT
>NA|TRBV7-2|TRBJ2-3|NA
CASSSFYVTDTQYF
TGTGCCAGCAGCTCCTTCTACGTCACAGATACGCAGTATTTT
>NA|TRBV6-1|TRBJ2-7|NA
CASSENSGVSPGWGEQYF
TGTGCCAGCAGTGAGAACTCAGGGGTCTCCCCCGGTTGGGGCGAGCAGTACTTC
>NA|TRBV6-1|TRBJ1-1|once
CATSTWNTEAFF
TGTGCCACTTCCACATGGAACACTGAAGCTTTCTTT
>TRBD1|TRBV5-1|TRBJ2-3|NA
CASSFWGQGAADTQYF
TGCGCCAGCAGCTTTTGGGGACAGGGGGCTGCAGATACGCAGTATTTT
>TRBD1|TRBV5-5|TRBJ1-2|NA
CASSSPGTGGSAYGYTF
TGTGCCAGCAGCTCTCCCGGGACAGGGGGATCTGCCTATGGCTACACCTTC
>TRBD2|TRBV4-2|TRBJ2-5|NA
CASSLWWIGGGEKETQYF
TGTGCCAGCAGCCTATGGTGGATAGGCGGGGGGGAGAAAGAGACCCAGTACTTC
>TRBD2|TRBV4-1|TRBJ2-3|few
CASSLSGRDERGNCTDTQYF
TGCGCCAGCAGCCTCTCAGGCCGGGATGAGCGGGGGAACTGCACAGATACGCAGTATTTT
>NA|TRBV19|TRBJ1-2|NA
CASSVATGLIYGYTF
TGTGCCAGTAGTGTGGCTACGGGTTTGATATATGGCTACACCTTC
>NA|TRBV4-3|TRBJ2-3|NA
CASSQEAPPASTDTQYF
TGCGCCAGCAGCCAAGAGGCTCCACCCGCTAGCACAGATACGCAGTATTTT
>NA|TRBV4-1|TRBJ1-1|NA
CASSQDLRNPFGVKAFF
TGCGCCAGCAGCCAAGATCTTCGGAATCCTTTCGGGGTAAAAGCTTTCTTT
>NA|TRBV18|TRBJ1-1|NA
CASSPPRVQGRRDTEAFF
TGTGCCAGCTCACCACCCCGGGTCCAGGGGCGTCGGGACACTGAAGCTTTCTTT
>NA|TRBV5-6|TRBJ2-1|NA
CASSLCLEDEQFF
TGTGCCAGCAGCTTGTGCCTGGAGGATGAGCAGTTCTTC
>NA|TRBV21-1|TRBJ2-5|NA
CASSKGSRVETQYF
TGTGCCAGCAGCAAAGGAAGCAGGGTTGAGACCCAGTACTTC
>TRBD2|TRBV19|TRBJ2-2|NA
CASSIDPLRLRGAGELFF
TGTGCCAGTAGTATAGATCCCCTCCGACTGCGGGGGGCCGGGGAGCTGTTTTTT